The present TCR beta chain was sequenced within a study of blood T cells in healthy people across ages. CDR3 size: 15 residues. Germline CDR1 MGHRA, CDR2 YSYEKL. The V gene lost 5 bases and the J gene lost 2 bases, with 14 bases spanning the gap. A minimum of 5 micrograms of total RNA was extracted per sample. Using a J-beta primer mix together with a sample-barcoded 5' primer, a second PCR was run for about 6 to 12 cycles. The study obtained at least 3 million CDR3-containing paired-end reads from every sample. Via MiXCR, TCRdb re-called the 5' RACE reads, giving one row per CDR3 protein. The table includes around 970,000 distinct CDR3 sequences, roughly half detected once.

The TCR sequence derives from a woman aged 60 to 75 in good health. The chain employs TRBV4-1 and TRBJ2-3; no reliable D call. The source material was blood. The CDR3 is CASSGPDSSTDTQYF. DNA of the CDR3: TGCGCCAGCAGCGGACCCGACTCCTCCACAGATACGCAGTATTTT.